A selection of T cell receptor beta chains follows, all from one sample in a study of shared clonotypes between healthy human individuals. The repertoire was sequenced with immunoSEQ multiplex PCR; TCRdb's copy has only in-frame clones and lacks some. The sample contains 900,000 to 1,200,000 clones, more than 75% of which appear only once. Sequenced material: memory CD4+ T cells from PBMCs. These receptor sequences come from a man aged 18-30 years in good health. Some clones in this sample may be carry-over from other donors' samples. The CDR3 runs from the conserved cysteine through the conserved F or W. Each record gives: V gene, D gene, J gene, clone size, CDR3 DNA, CDR3 protein. D genes are given only for firm matches. Clone size is shown for a subset of rows, as once, few, many or a class of expanded clone.

>TRBV2|NA|TRBJ2-1|NA
TGTGCCAGCAGTAGACTAGCCTACAATGAGCAGTTCTTC
CASSRLAYNEQFF
>TRBV6-5|NA|TRBJ1-4|once
TGTGCCAGCAGTTACCCCGGGACGGAAAAACTGTTTTTT
CASSYPGTEKLFF
>TRBV7-2|TRBD2|TRBJ2-7|NA
TGTGCCAGCAGCGCGGAGGGCCTAGCGGGCTACGAGCAGTACTTC
CASSAEGLAGYEQYF
>TRBV20-1|NA|TRBJ2-4|many
TGCAGTGCCCCAGCGGGCCAAGGGAGGTACTTC
CSAPAGQGRYF
>TRBV4-2|NA|TRBJ2-5|NA
TGTGCCAGCAGCCAAAAAAAGGGCTCGAGGGAGACCCAGTACTTC
CASSQKKGSRETQYF
>TRBV2|NA|TRBJ1-1|NA
TGTGCCAGCAGTGATCCGAAGCTTAGGTTCGCTGAAGCTTTCTTT
CASSDPKLRFAEAFF
>TRBV4-2|NA|TRBJ2-1|NA
TGTGCCAGCAGCCATCCACGGATAGCCTACAATGAGCAGTTCTTC
CASSHPRIAYNEQFF
>TRBV28|TRBD2|TRBJ2-7|NA
TGTGCCAGCAGTGGGAGGGAACCACCCGAGCAGTACTTC
CASSGREPPEQYF
>TRBV11-2|NA|TRBJ2-1|NA
TGTGCCAGCAGCCCTCTTCCACAGTTTAGTAAGGGCAATGAGCAGTTCTTC
CASSPLPQFSKGNEQFF
>TRBV6-5|NA|TRBJ1-1|NA
TGTGCCAGCAGCACCAACAAAGCTTTCTTT
CASSTNKAFF
>TRBV10-3|NA|TRBJ2-5|NA
TGTGCCATCAGTGAGGCAACCCAGGGAGAGACCCAGTACTTC
CAISEATQGETQYF
>TRBV5-4|NA|TRBJ1-2|NA
TGTGCCAGCAGCTTGGACAAGACCCGCGGGGAGAGGTATGGCTACACCTTC
CASSLDKTRGERYGYTF
>TRBV6-6|NA|TRBJ2-5|NA
TGTGCCAGCAGTTACTCGGTCGGCGGGACCCAGCACTTC
CASSYSVGGTQHF
>TRBV5-1|NA|TRBJ1-1|NA
TGCGCCAGCAGCTTGGTGTGGCGGGACACTGAAGCTTTCTTT
CASSLVWRDTEAFF
>TRBV7-9|NA|TRBJ1-2|NA
TGTGCCAGCAGAGGACAGAACTATGGCTACACCTTC
CASRGQNYGYTF
>TRBV5-4|NA|TRBJ1-1|NA
TGTGCCAGCAGCTTGGGAGGGGAGGGGCCGCGGAACACTGAAGCTTTCTTT
CASSLGGEGPRNTEAFF
>TRBV28|NA|TRBJ1-5|NA
TGTGCCACCTCGAGGGGCAATCAGCCCCAGCATTTT
CATSRGNQPQHF
>TRBV6-6|TRBD1|TRBJ2-7|once
TGTGCCAGCAACTCACAGGGGCAATACTACGAGCAGTACTTC
CASNSQGQYYEQYF
>TRBV4-1|NA|TRBJ2-5|NA
TGCGCCAGCAGCCAAGGCAAAGGCATACAAGAGACCCAGTACTTC
CASSQGKGIQETQYF
>TRBV5-5|NA|TRBJ1-4|NA
TGTGCCAGCAGCCCTCTAAATGAAAAACTGTTTTTT
CASSPLNEKLFF
>TRBV6-5|TRBD2|TRBJ2-3|NA
TGTGCCAGCAGGGGTAGCGGGAGACCCACAGATACGCAGTATTTT
CASRGSGRPTDTQYF
>TRBV18|NA|TRBJ1-2|NA
TGTGCCAGCTCACCCGGCCCACAGCGAAACTCTGGCTACACCTTC
CASSPGPQRNSGYTF